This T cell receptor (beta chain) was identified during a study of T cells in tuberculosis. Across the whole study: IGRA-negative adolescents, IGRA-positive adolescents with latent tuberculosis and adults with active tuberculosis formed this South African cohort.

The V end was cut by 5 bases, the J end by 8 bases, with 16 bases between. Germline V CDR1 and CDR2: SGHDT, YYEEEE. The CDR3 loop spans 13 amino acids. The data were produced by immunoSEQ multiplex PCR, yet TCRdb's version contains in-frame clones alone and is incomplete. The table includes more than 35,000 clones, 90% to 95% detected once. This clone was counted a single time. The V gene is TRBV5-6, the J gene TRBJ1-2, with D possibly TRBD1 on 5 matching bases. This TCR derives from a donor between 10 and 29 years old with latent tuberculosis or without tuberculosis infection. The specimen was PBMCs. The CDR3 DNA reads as TGTGCCAGCAGGCAAACAGGAATCCAGGGCTACACCTTC. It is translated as CASRQTGIQGYTF.